The 23 T cell receptor beta chains below all came from one sample that was sequenced in a study of blood T cell repertoires in COVID-19. Only in-frame clones appear in the TCRdb table, and some are missing; sequencing was by immunoSEQ multiplex PCR. Here the sample spans around 100,000 clones, around 88% being singletons. Sequencing was performed on peripheral blood. These receptors originate from a man at least 80 years old with acute or convalescent COVID-19.

This clone appeared a few times. The chain employs TRBV7-9 and TRBJ2-5; 7 positions match TRBD1. The CDR3 covers 14 residues. Trimming cost V 1 base and J 2 bases; bases outside gene matches: 1. Germline-derived CDR1 and CDR2 are SEHNR and FQNEAQ (reference sequence). As DNA, the CDR3 is TGTGCCAGCAGCTTAGGGGGACAGCAAGAGACCCAGTACTTC. Translation: CASSLGGQQETQYF.

This chain connects TRBV7-2 to TRBJ2-3; 9 bases agree with TRBD2. The CDR3 extends over 16 amino acids. With V trimmed by 2 bases and J by 2 bases, 5 bases remained unmatched. Looked up from germline, CDR1 is SGHTA and CDR2 is FQGNSA. The CDR3 spells CASSLWLAGFTDTQYF. The DNA of the CDR3 is TGTGCCAGCAGCTTATGGCTAGCGGGATTCACAGATACGCAGTATTTT.

The chain combines TRBV4-2 with TRBJ2-4; 9 positions agree with TRBD2. CDR1 is LGHNA and CDR2 is YNFKEQ in the germline V gene. The CDR3 is 20 amino acids. Trimming at V came to 1 base and at J to 0 bases, leaving 13 bases not matched to a gene. CDR3 nucleotides: TGTGCCAGCAGCCAAGTCAGGATGGCGGGAGGGACAATAGCCAAAAACATTCAGTACTTC. Its translation is CASSQVRMAGGTIAKNIQYF.

V and J are TRBV28 and TRBJ2-6, with 8 positions matching TRBD2. The CDR3 has 18 amino acids. CDR1 is MDHEN and CDR2 is SYDVKM in the germline V gene. The V gene end was trimmed by 6 bases and the J gene end by 0 bases; junction bases not matched to a gene: 10. The CDR3 nucleotides are TGTGCCAGCAGGGGCGGGGGGATATTGCGCTCTGGGGCCAACGTCCTGACTTTC. Its translation is CASRGGGILRSGANVLTF.

This chain uses TRBV27 with TRBJ2-7, with TRBD2 matching 12 bases. V was clipped by 8 bases and J by 2 bases; unmatched bases: 4. The CDR3 sequence is 14 residues long. In germline, CDR1 is MNHEY, CDR2 SMNVEV (reference sequence). The CDR3 region has the DNA TGTGCCAGCCGCCCTAGCGGGAGGGCCTACGAGCAGTACTTC. Amino acid sequence: CASRPSGRAYEQYF.

The chain recombines TRBV14 with TRBJ1-6; 8 nucleotides line up with TRBD1. There are 14 residues in the CDR3. The germline V gene encodes CDR1 SGHDN and CDR2 FVKESK. With V trimmed by 10 bases and J by 10 bases, 12 bases remained unmatched. CDR3 loop: CAIHFRGQNSPLHF. CDR3 coding DNA: TGTGCCATCCACTTCAGGGGGCAGAACTCACCCCTCCACTTT.

This clone appeared a single time. The chain is built from TRBV11-2 and TRBJ2-3, with D maybe TRBD2 (5 bases). With 4 bases removed from V and 7 bases from J, the gap between germline ends came to 18 bases. Per germline, CDR1 SGHAT and CDR2 FQNNGV. This CDR3 is 15 amino acids long. For the CDR3, the DNA is TGTGCCAGCAGCTCCCCCCTGGCGGGTGGCTATACGCAGTATTTT. Its translation: CASSSPLAGGYTQYF.

The chain has TRBV19 and TRBJ2-7; 10 bases match TRBD2. In germline, CDR1 is LNHDA, CDR2 SQIVND (reference sequence). Germline trimming cut 3 bases from V and 3 bases from J; bases unmatched to any gene: 5. CDR3 length equals 15 residues. For the CDR3, the DNA is TGTGCCAGTAGTATCGGGCTAGCGGGAGACTACGAGCAGTACTTC. Its protein product is CASSIGLAGDYEQYF.

The V gene is TRBV20-1, the J gene TRBJ2-1, with TRBD2 matching over 10 bases. Germline CDR1 reads DFQATT; CDR2 reads SNEGSKA (reference sequence). The CDR3 is made up of 15 amino acids. V lost 3 bases and J lost 6; bases outside the gene matches: 8. The DNA for the CDR3 is TGCAGTGCTAGTAAGCTAGCGGGAGATAGCAATGAGCAGTTCTTC. It is translated as CSASKLAGDSNEQFF.

The sample holds one count of this clone. The sample holds other DNA sequences that translate to the same CDR3. The rearrangement links TRBV30 to TRBJ1-5, with 9 bases matching TRBD1. The germline V gene encodes CDR1 GTSNPN and CDR2 SVGIG (reference sequence). The V gene end was trimmed by 5 bases and the J gene end by 5 bases; junction bases not matched to a gene: 7. The CDR3 extends over 14 amino acids. CDR3: CAWSTGGLDQPQHF. The CDR3 bases are TGTGCCTGGTCTACAGGGGGCCTCGATCAGCCCCAGCATTTT.

This chain connects TRBV7-8 to TRBJ2-7, with 11 bases lining up with TRBD2. The length of the CDR3 is 15 residues. CDR1 and CDR2 from the germline V gene are SGHVS and FQNEAQ. V lost 0 bases, J lost 6 bases, and 4 bases stayed unmatched. CDR3: CASSLATSGSSEQYF. Here the CDR3 DNA reads TGTGCCAGCAGCTTAGCAACTAGCGGGAGCAGCGAGCAGTACTTC.

For this clone: The same CDR3 is also encoded by other DNA sequences in this sample. The chain recombines TRBV27 with TRBJ1-6; D unclear. The germline V and J ends were trimmed by 0 bases and 1 base, with 4 bases remaining between them. The CDR3 sequence is 15 residues long. Germline V lookup: CDR1 MNHEY, CDR2 SMNVEV (reference sequence). In nucleotides, the CDR3 is TGTGCCAGCAGTTTATCCGGGTCCTATAATTCACCCCTCCACTTT. Its protein is CASSLSGSYNSPLHF.

The chain combines TRBV5-1 with TRBJ1-1, with D maybe TRBD1 (5 bases). Trimming left V 4 bases short and J 5 bases short, with 12 bases between. Per the germline V gene, CDR1 is SGHRS and CDR2 is YFSETQ. CDR3 size: 13 residues. Here the CDR3 reads CASSKNGGTEAFF. CDR3 bases: TGCGCCAGCAGCAAAAACGGGGGAACTGAAGCTTTCTTT. Combining the CDR3 with reference TRBV5-1 and TRBJ1-1 gives the whole variable domain KAGVTQTPRYLIKTRGQQVTLSCSPISGHRSVSWYQQTPGQGLQFLFEYFSETQRNKGNFPGRFSGRQFSNSRSEMNVSTLELGDSALYLCASSKNGGTEAFFGQGTRLTVV.

The genes are TRBV5-5 and TRBJ2-3; 8 bases map to TRBD2. The trim removed 0 bases at V and 4 bases at J, leaving 16 bases unmatched. There are 19 residues in the CDR3. Germline values: CDR1 SGHKS, CDR2 YYEKEE (reference sequence). Here the CDR3 reads CASSLVVVSGMGESDTQYF. CDR3 sequence (DNA): TGTGCCAGCAGCTTGGTAGTGGTTAGCGGGATGGGAGAGTCAGATACGCAGTATTTT.

The V gene is TRBV5-4, the J gene TRBJ1-1; D is unclear. Between the trimmed V and J ends, which lost 4 bases and 4 bases, there was a span of 17 bases. Germline CDR1 and CDR2: SGHNT and YYREEE (reference sequence). The CDR3 loop spans 15 amino acids. CDR3 loop: CASSPEVKRATEAFF. In nucleotides, the CDR3 is TGTGCCAGCAGCCCGGAGGTTAAGCGGGCCACTGAAGCTTTCTTT.

The chain combines TRBV9 with TRBJ1-1, with D maybe TRBD1 (5 bases). The CDR3 contains 14 residues. Trimming stripped 1 base from V and 3 bases from J, with 10 bases between. Germline V lookup: CDR1 SGDLS, CDR2 YYNGEE. CDR3 bases: TGTGCCAGCAGCGTACTACAGGCGGACACTGAAGCTTTCTTT. It translates to CASSVLQADTEAFF.

This rearrangement joins TRBV6-5 to TRBJ2-4; D is perhaps TRBD2 (7 bases). The ends were cut back, 5 bases at V and 7 bases at J, with 18 bases in the middle. Germline CDR1 is MNHEY and CDR2 is SVGAGI. The CDR3 extends over 15 amino acids. CDR3 DNA: TGTGCCAGCAGTAACCAGGGGATGGGAGGGAACATTCAGTACTTC. It specifies CASSNQGMGGNIQYF.

The chain joins TRBV6-2 or TRBV6-3 to TRBJ1-4; 8 nucleotides line up with TRBD1. The CDR3 covers 14 residues. Germline loops: CDR1 MNHEY, CDR2 SVGEGT. V lost 6 bases, J lost 7 bases, and 7 bases stayed unmatched. This chain's CDR3 is CASSQTGGAEKLFF. The CDR3 coding sequence is TGTGCCAGCAGCCAAACAGGGGGTGCTGAAAAACTGTTTTTT.

This sequence joins TRBV29-1 and TRBJ2-7; 10 positions match TRBD1. CDR1 and CDR2 (germline): SQVTM, ANQGSEA. The CDR3 length is 13 residues. V trimming: 5 bases; J trimming: 5 bases; junction bases outside the gene matches: 6. The DNA for the CDR3 is TGCAGCGTTACAAGGACAGGGGGTAACGAGCAGTACTTC. This translates into CSVTRTGGNEQYF.

The V and J genes are TRBV19 and TRBJ1-5, with D perhaps matching TRBD1 (6 bases). This CDR3 spans 15 amino acids. V shed 3 bases and J shed 7 bases, with 16 bases lying between them. Germline V gene data show CDR1 as LNHDA and CDR2 as SQIVND (reference sequence). The CDR3: CASSIWQGQIQPQHF. Written as DNA, the CDR3 is TGTGCCAGTAGTATTTGGCAGGGGCAAATACAGCCCCAGCATTTT.

The chain recombines TRBV19 with TRBJ2-7; the match to TRBD2 covers 9 bases. CDR3 length equals 13 residues. Germline assignment: CDR1 LNHDA and CDR2 SQIVND (reference sequence). The V segment lost 9 bases and the J segment 3 bases; nucleotides outside the gene matches: 6. The CDR3 DNA reads as TGTGCCAGCAAGGCTAGCGGGGTCTACGAGCAGTACTTC. It translates to CASKASGVYEQYF.

The sample holds one count of this clone. V and J are TRBV13 and TRBJ2-5; 8 positions match TRBD2. The CDR3 runs 15 residues. V trimming: 3 bases; J trimming: 5 bases; junction bases outside the gene matches: 8. Germline-derived CDR1 and CDR2 are PRHDT and FYEKMQ (reference sequence). CDR3 sequence reads: CASSFSTGGQETQYF. The CDR3 DNA is TGTGCCAGCAGCTTCTCAACGGGAGGGCAGGAGACCCAGTACTTC.

Here the CDR3 reads CASSQALAGGGEQFF. CDR3 DNA: TGTGCCAGCAGCCAAGCGCTAGCGGGAGGGGGTGAGCAGTTCTTC. The chain links TRBV3-1 (or the pseudogene TRBV3-2) to TRBJ2-1; TRBD2 agrees at 12 bases. The V and J ends lost 1 base and 9 bases, in that order; junction bases with no gene match: 4. CDR1 and CDR2 from the germline V gene are LGHDT and YNNKEL (reference sequence). This CDR3 is built from 15 residues.